Each of the 20 T cell receptor beta chains below was sequenced from the same sample in a study of T cell repertoires in cytomegalovirus infection. For these receptors, no antigen is known. TCRdb reprocessed the reads via MiXCR and lists one record per CDR3 protein. The top ten hold more than 12% of the sample, which has some 940,000 distinct CDR3 sequences, roughly 31% seen once. Sequencing was performed on cultured CD8+ T cells from PBMCs, taken from culture after CMV antigen stimulation. Receptors originate from a human donor in good health (CMV status not recorded). Some clones in this sample may be carry-over from other donors' samples.

This sequence joins TRBV19 and TRBJ2-3, with D perhaps matching TRBD1 or TRBD2 (5 bases each). V lost 6 bases, J lost 2 bases, and 12 bases lay in between. The CDR3 runs to 14 residues. The germline V gene has CDR1 LNHDA and CDR2 SQIVND (reference sequence). The CDR3 spells CASRGTGYTDTQYF. The DNA for the CDR3 is TGTGCCAGTAGGGGGACCGGTTACACAGATACGCAGTATTTT.

This clonotype was seen repeatedly, ten times or more. The gene calls are TRBV7-9 and TRBJ2-3; 7 bases match TRBD2. Unmatched junction bases numbered 9, after V lost 5 bases and J lost 4 bases. This CDR3 is 15 amino acids long. CDR1 SEHNR and CDR2 FQNEAQ come from the germline V gene (reference sequence). The chain's CDR3 is CASSPLAAGADTQYF. CDR3 DNA sequence: TGTGCCAGCAGCCCTCTAGCGGCTGGGGCAGATACGCAGTATTTT. Variable domain in full (rest from reference TRBV7-9 and TRBJ2-3): DTGVSQNPRHKITKRGQNVTFRCDPISEHNRLYWYRQTLGQGPEFLTYFQNEAQLEKSRLLSDRFSAERPKGSFSTLEIQRTEQGDSAMYLCASSPLAAGADTQYFGPGTRLTVL.

The chain couples TRBV24-1 to TRBJ2-1; D possibly corresponds to TRBD2 (7 bases). The CDR3 consists of 11 residues. Deletions cut 6 bases from V and 13 bases from J, with 12 bases between. Germline assignment: CDR1 KGHDR and CDR2 SFDVKD. In nucleotides, the CDR3 is TGTGCCACCAGTTGCTGCGGGGGCCAGTTCTTC. Translation gives CATSCCGGQFF.

This sequence joins TRBV6-1 and TRBJ2-3; TRBD1 or TRBD2 may be the D gene (6 bases each). V was cut by 3 bases and J by 0 bases, with 13 bases left in between. Germline V gene sequence: CDR1 MNHNS, CDR2 SASEGT. The CDR3 is made up of 16 amino acids. The CDR3 protein is CASSEERGASTDTQYF. The DNA of the CDR3 is TGTGCCAGCAGTGAGGAGAGGGGGGCCAGCACAGATACGCAGTATTTT.

This clonotype was recorded a few times. V and J are TRBV12-3 or TRBV12-4 and TRBJ2-5; TRBD1 matches 11 bases. V was pared by 6 bases and J by 5 bases, with 5 bases of the junction left unmatched. This CDR3 has 14 amino acids. This chain's CDR3 is CASSSGQGVETQYF. The CDR3 coding sequence is TGTGCCAGCAGCTCGGGACAGGGGGTTGAGACCCAGTACTTC.

For the CDR3, the DNA is TGTGCCAGCAGCGTAGGGGTCGGGGGGACTGAAGCTTTCTTT. Encoded protein: CASSVGVGGTEAFF. V and J are TRBV9 and TRBJ1-1; maybe TRBD1 (5 bases). The CDR3 extends over 14 amino acids. V lost 0 bases and J 5 bases, leaving 11 bases between the germline ends. Germline V gene sequence: CDR1 SGDLS, CDR2 YYNGEE.

The sample holds a few counts of this clonotype. J is TRBJ1-2 and V is TRBV27, with a tentative D call TRBD1 (6 bases). V gave up 3 bases and J gave up 4 bases, with 15 bases separating them. Per the germline V gene, CDR1 is MNHEY and CDR2 is SMNVEV (reference sequence). The CDR3 has 15 residues. The CDR3 DNA reads TGTGCCAGCAGTTTTACAGGGCTTCTTTTCTATGGCTACACCTTC. The encoded protein is CASSFTGLLFYGYTF.

This clonotype was seen only a few times. The chain joins TRBV27 to TRBJ1-2; possibly TRBD1 for D (6 bases). Germline V gives CDR1 MNHEY, CDR2 SMNVEV (reference sequence). The CDR3 length is 16 residues. V dropped 5 bases and J dropped 6 bases, with 22 bases sitting between them. Written as DNA, the CDR3 is TGTGCCAGCAGTCCATGGCCCGTCAGGAAGGGGGATGGCTACACCTTC. This sequence encodes CASSPWPVRKGDGYTF.

This rearrangement joins TRBV19 to TRBJ2-1; D unresolved. CDR3 length: 15 residues. The V gene lost 3 bases and the J gene lost 7 bases, with 16 bases spanning the gap. CDR1 is LNHDA and CDR2 is SQIVND in the germline V gene (reference sequence). CDR3 DNA sequence: TGTGCCAGTAGTATCCCCGGTTGGGGTTGGAATGAGCAGTTCTTC. Protein product: CASSIPGWGWNEQFF.

The J gene is TRBJ1-2, the V gene TRBV11-2; the D gene is possibly TRBD1 (5 bases). V gave up 5 bases and J gave up 1 base, with 8 bases separating them. This CDR3 is built from 13 residues. Germline-derived CDR1 and CDR2 are SGHAT and FQNNGV. Here the CDR3 reads CASSEGVNYGYTF. CDR3 sequence (DNA): TGTGCCAGCAGCGAAGGGGTTAACTATGGCTACACCTTC.

This chain joins TRBV9 and TRBJ1-1; maybe TRBD1 (6 bases). The CDR3 extends over 16 amino acids. Trimming took off 3 bases at V and 3 bases at J, with 18 bases between the two ends. In germline, CDR1 is SGDLS, CDR2 YYNGEE. The CDR3 spells CASSASGLGAHTEAFF. The CDR3 DNA reads TGTGCCAGCAGCGCCTCAGGACTGGGGGCGCACACTGAAGCTTTCTTT.

CDR3: CASRQGQGAKIQPQHF. The CDR3 region has the DNA TGTGCCAGCAGGCAAGGACAGGGGGCAAAGATTCAGCCCCAGCATTTT. The chain combines TRBV5-6 with TRBJ1-5, with 11 bases that match TRBD1. The CDR3 is 16 amino acids. V was clipped by 5 bases and J by 6 bases; unmatched bases: 10. Per germline, CDR1 SGHDT and CDR2 YYEEEE.

This clonotype was detected many times. This chain connects TRBV7-6 to TRBJ2-3; D not certain. Germline V gene lookup returns CDR1 SGHVS and CDR2 FNYEAQ. CDR3 length equals 17 residues. Between the trimmed V and J ends, which lost 0 bases and 5 bases, there was a span of 18 bases. Here the CDR3 reads CASSLASQSLGIDTQYF. The CDR3 nucleotides read TGTGCCAGCAGCTTAGCCTCTCAGTCTCTTGGTATAGATACGCAGTATTTT.

The CDR3 DNA reads as TGTGCCAGCGGGACAGGGGATTGGGGGACCCAGTACTTC. Its translation: CASGTGDWGTQYF. The V call is TRBV27, the J call TRBJ2-5; 10 bases match TRBD1. J lost 7 bases, V lost 8 bases, and 7 bases had no gene match. Per germline, CDR1 MNHEY and CDR2 SMNVEV (reference sequence). The CDR3 is made up of 13 amino acids.

The sample holds many counts of this clonotype. Here the CDR3 DNA reads TGTGCCAGCAGCGAGGGACTAGCGGGGCTAATTCACTACGAGCAGTACTTC. This translates into CASSEGLAGLIHYEQYF. The chain has TRBV7-4 and TRBJ2-7; the match to TRBD2 covers 13 bases. V lost 5 bases, J lost 3 bases, and 10 bases stayed unmatched. The germline V gene encodes CDR1 SGHVT and CDR2 SQSDAQ. This CDR3 has 17 residues.

This clonotype occurred a few times. DNA of the CDR3: TGTGCCAGCAGTTTATCGCTCGGTTCAAGCGAGCAGTACTTC. Translation: CASSLSLGSSEQYF. This sequence joins TRBV12-3 or TRBV12-4 and TRBJ2-7, with unresolved D. V lost 2 bases, J lost 6 bases, and 14 bases lay in between. The CDR3 spans 14 residues.

This clonotype was counted between two and nine times. Being one base from a much bigger clone, this may be a read error. The chain is built from TRBV12-3 or TRBV12-4 and TRBJ2-6; D possibly uses TRBD1 or TRBD2 (5 bases each). Between the trimmed V and J ends, which lost 10 bases and 2 bases, there was a span of 18 bases. This CDR3 has 16 amino acids. This CDR3 is CANTSNEGTGANVLTF. CDR3 DNA: TGTGCCAACACCTCAAATGAGGGGACTGGGGCCAACGTCCTGACTTTC.

This chain connects TRBV7-9 to TRBJ2-6; TRBD2 is a possible D gene (6 bases). The germline V and J ends were trimmed by 5 bases and 0 bases, with 17 bases remaining between them. This CDR3 has 18 residues. Germline CDR1 reads SEHNR; CDR2 reads FQNEAQ (reference sequence). CDR3 coding DNA: TGTGCCAGCAGCGGAGATCCCGGGGGTATCTCTGGGGCCAACGTCCTGACTTTC. The encoded protein is CASSGDPGGISGANVLTF.

This clonotype has more than one count but fewer than ten. The chain employs TRBV7-2 and TRBJ2-1; TRBD2 might be the D (5 bases). CDR3 length: 17 residues. The germline gives CDR1 SGHTA, CDR2 FQGNSA. The V gene lost 6 bases and the J gene lost 3 bases, with 21 bases spanning the gap. The chain's CDR3 is CASSPGFEWGYYNEQFF. The CDR3 DNA reads TGTGCCAGCAGTCCGGGATTTGAGTGGGGATACTACAATGAGCAGTTCTTC.

The CDR3 DNA sequence: TGTGCCAGCAGCTTGTTGGGGATGGAGAACCAAGAGACCCAGTACTTC. Protein: CASSLLGMENQETQYF. This chain connects TRBV5-5 to TRBJ2-5; D is uncertain. Germline CDR1 SGHKS, CDR2 YYEKEE (reference sequence). Trimming shortened V by 1 base and J by 0 bases, and 13 bases separated the two germline ends. The CDR3 is made up of 16 amino acids.